Here is one TCR beta chain with its context. Its antigen has not been determined. Nothing much larger sits one base from this clone, and base qualities are not available. Participants in the prospective study were enrolled through a virtual design, were aged 18 to 89 years, and lived in approximately 24 United States geographic areas. Cohort assignment in the prospective study relied on participant-reported clinical history from a screening survey and a study questionnaire. ImmuneRACE Cohort 3 recovered participants were defined by two consecutive negative NP/OP PCR tests, healthcare professional clearance, or symptom resolution. In the prospective study, mobile phlebotomists collected whole blood, serum and a nasopharyngeal or oropharyngeal swab from each participant. Additional blood draws and questionnaires over an approximately 2-month period could optionally be provided by prospective study participants. Before DNA extraction, blood samples from the prospective study were shipped at room temperature or frozen.

TCRbeta CDR3 regions were amplified from genomic DNA using the immunoSEQ Assay, a bias-controlled multiplex PCR. The paper's processing steps were these. The number of nucleated cells in each sample was estimated by amplification of reference gene primers within the assay. To quantify the absolute abundance of each unique TCRbeta CDR3 rearrangement, sequence reads were collapsed and filtered. For each sample, productive Simpson clonality was calculated as the square root of Simpson's diversity index across productive rearrangements. TCRdb re-hosts the immuneACCESS table, in-frame sequences only. Its copies lack some clones; in the studies checked, an unresolved V gene accounts for under half of them, and the cause for the rest is not known. The D gene and trimming were derived from the DNA, and the V and J assignments and clone size from that table. The sample table contains over 200,000 clones; only one count was recorded for roughly nine tenths of them. 11% of the sample is held by the ten biggest clonotypes.

The CDR3 holds 14 amino acids from the cysteine to the phenylalanine. Here the CDR3 DNA is all that survives: 42 bases in frame from base 1. The germline V gene gives CDR1 as SGHRS and CDR2 as YFSETQ. Trimming takes 3 bases from V and 2 bases from J, and the germline ends sit 9 bases apart. This record belongs to a study of blood T cell repertoires in COVID-19 (dated by TCRdb to the early 2020s). Study-level background: The collaborator samples originated in the United States, Italy and Spain and spanned the acute and convalescent phases of COVID-19. The prospective study material was composed of cDNA or gDNA derived from T cells, B-cell-depleted T cells, or PBMCs. Deeply sampled blood TCRbeta repertoires from subjects exposed to, actively infected with, or recovered from COVID-19 were included in the dataset. A freely available public database, intended as a resource for researchers studying the immune response to SARS-CoV-2, is where the repertoires were released. The samples were drawn from two sources: the first 160 participants of the ongoing ImmuneRACE study, and approximately 1,300 subjects contributed by 6 global collaborators. A de-identified subject ID, COVID-19 status, age in years and sex were almost always included in the sample metadata. Where available, HLA class I and class II types were obtained from metadata supplied by the sample provider rather than from assay-based typing.

Results and caveats for the whole study, not just this receptor: The quantity of clinical and demographic metadata differed by source and by participant and was supplied without curation.

The V and J segments used are TRBV5-1 and TRBJ1-3, with the D gene call left open. This receptor was identified in a man younger than 45 who had recovered from COVID-19. The sample taken for sequencing was PBMCs or T cells enriched from blood (not recorded which). The bases are TGCGCCAGCAGCTCCGGTCCCGCTGGAAACACCATATATTTT. Its protein product is CASSSGPAGNTIYF.